This is a list of T cell receptor beta chains from one sample in a study of blood T cells in healthy people across ages. TCRdb reprocessed the 5' RACE reads via MiXCR and lists one record per CDR3 protein. The repertoire consists of some 1.5 million distinct CDR3 sequences, with approximately 43% occurring once and the leading ten covering roughly 3.7%. Sequenced input: blood. These receptors were taken from a woman under 30 in good health. Each CDR3 is given with its conserved first and last residue. A D gene is named only where the DNA matches it firmly.

d_call j_call v_call cdr3_nt cdr3_aa
TRBD1 TRBJ2-4 TRBV20-1 TGCAGTGCTAGTATCCGGGACAGCAAAAACATTCAGTACTTC CSASIRDSKNIQYF
NA TRBJ2-3 TRBV13 TGTGCCAGCAGCATATCACAGGGGAGGAGAACAGATACGCAGTATTTT CASSISQGRRTDTQYF
NA TRBJ2-7 TRBV12-3/TRBV12-4 TGTGCCAGCAGTCCTTATTTCCACGAGCAGTACTTC CASSPYFHEQYF
TRBD1 TRBJ2-7 TRBV12-3/TRBV12-4 TGTGCCAGCAGCGGACAGGGGGTTAATGGGCAGTACTTC CASSGQGVNGQYF
NA TRBJ2-3 TRBV20-1 TGCAGTGTAGGAGGGCCGCGGGGAGATACGCAGTATTTT CSVGGPRGDTQYF
NA TRBJ1-1 TRBV4-2 TGTGCCAGCAGCCAAGATTGGCGGTTGAACACTGAAGCTTTCTTT CASSQDWRLNTEAFF
NA TRBJ2-5 TRBV10-3 TGTGCCATCAGGGAACCTAGGGGTGGTGAGACCCAGTACTTC CAIREPRGGETQYF
NA TRBJ2-7 TRBV28 TGTGCCAGCAGTACCCCTAGTGGGAGTTTGTACGAGCAGTACTTC CASSTPSGSLYEQYF
NA TRBJ1-6 TRBV6-2/TRBV6-3 TGTGCCAGCAGTTACCCGGACACGGGCCTCCACTTT CASSYPDTGLHF
NA TRBJ1-3 TRBV12-3/TRBV12-4 TGTGCCAGCAGTTTAGGTGGTACTGGAAACACCATATATTTT CASSLGGTGNTIYF